What follows are 24 T cell receptor beta chains derived from one specimen sequenced in a study of cytomegalovirus exposure and HLA in healthy donors. The PCR contained 60 Vbeta and 13 Jbeta primers. Generated by immunoSEQ multiplex PCR, the TCRdb table keeps only in-frame clones and is missing some. The data show 130,000 or so clones, roughly four fifths seen once. Sample: PBMCs. These receptors were obtained from a woman aged 40 to 49 in good health and CMV-seronegative.

The chain employs TRBV18 and TRBJ2-3, with D possibly matching TRBD1 (5 bases). The CDR3 has 17 amino acids. Trimming took off 2 bases at V and 4 bases at J, with 19 bases between the two ends. Germline CDR1 KGHSH, CDR2 LQKENI. This CDR3 is CASSPFSPGRRSDTQYF. CDR3 nucleotide sequence: TGTGCCAGCTCACCATTCTCGCCAGGGCGACGGTCAGATACGCAGTATTTT. Filled out from reference TRBV18 and TRBJ2-3, the complete variable domain reads NAGVMQNPRHLVRRRGQEARLRCSPMKGHSHVYWYRQLPEEGLKFMVYLQKENIIDESGMPKERFSAEFPKEGPSILRIQQVVRGDSAAYFCASSPFSPGRRSDTQYFGPGTRLTVL.

The J gene is TRBJ2-1, the V gene TRBV11-3; TRBD2 agrees at 9 bases. Germline V gives CDR1 SGHNT, CDR2 YENEEA. This CDR3 contains 13 residues. V lost 5 bases to trimming and J lost 9 bases; unmatched junction nucleotides: 5. The CDR3: CASSRTSAGEQFF. The CDR3, as DNA: TGTGCCAGCAGCCGGACTAGCGCGGGTGAGCAGTTCTTC.

This chain uses TRBV27 with TRBJ1-2, with 9 bases identical to TRBD1. Germline V lookup: CDR1 MNHEY, CDR2 SMNVEV (reference sequence). V dropped 5 bases and J dropped 6; count of bases not matched to a gene: 1. The CDR3 is made up of 12 amino acids. This CDR3 reads CASSHRGHGYTF. The CDR3 region has the DNA TGTGCCAGCAGTCACAGGGGGCATGGCTACACCTTC.

This chain links TRBV28 with TRBJ2-3, with TRBD2 identical over 13 bases. The CDR3 runs to 19 residues. Germline CDR1 and CDR2: MDHEN and SYDVKM. V dropped 7 bases and J dropped 4; count of bases not matched to a gene: 17. In DNA, the CDR3 is TGTGCCAGCATTCTCAGATACGGGACTAGCGGGAACACAGCAGATACGCAGTATTTT. As protein: CASILRYGTSGNTADTQYF.

The chain uses TRBV2 and TRBJ1-2, with 7 bases that match TRBD1. The CDR3 covers 14 residues. Germline V CDR1 and CDR2: SNHLY, FYNNEI. The J segment lost 4 bases and the V segment lost 6 bases, leaving 8 bases of the junction unmatched. The CDR3 DNA is TGTGCCAGCAGCGCCCGACAGGGCACCTATGGCTACACCTTC. Translated, it gives CASSARQGTYGYTF.

This chain uses TRBV18 with TRBJ1-6; 7 nucleotides agree with TRBD1. The V gene's germline CDR1 is KGHSH and CDR2 LQKENI. This CDR3 has 16 residues. J lost 9 bases, V lost 3 bases, and 11 bases had no gene match. Written as DNA, the CDR3 is TGTGCCAGCTCACCTTCAGGGGGACGGGGAAGTTCACCCCTCCACTTT. It yields the protein CASSPSGGRGSSPLHF.

The genes are TRBV9 and TRBJ2-1, with 9 bases identical to TRBD2. Germline trimming cut 3 bases from V and 4 bases from J; bases unmatched to any gene: 8. The germline CDR1 and CDR2 sequences are SGDLS and YYNGEE. The CDR3 length is 16 residues. CDR3 nucleotides: TGTGCCAGCAGCGGGAAGACTAGCGGATCTTACAATGAGCAGTTCTTC. Protein sequence: CASSGKTSGSYNEQFF.

This clone has more than one count but fewer than ten. This chain uses TRBV7-9 with TRBJ1-4, with TRBD1 matching 9 bases. Germline V gene data show CDR1 as SEHNR and CDR2 as FQNEAQ (reference sequence). The CDR3 is 14 amino acids. With V trimmed by 5 bases and J by 12 bases, 10 bases remained unmatched. CDR3 sequence: CASSQGQGWVELFF. CDR3 coding DNA: TGTGCCAGCAGCCAGGGACAGGGCTGGGTTGAACTGTTTTTT.

This sequence joins TRBV27 and TRBJ1-1; D unclear. The CDR3 is made up of 14 amino acids. The ends were cut back, 2 bases at V and 4 bases at J, with 11 bases in the middle. Germline V gene lookup returns CDR1 MNHEY and CDR2 SMNVEV (reference sequence). CDR3 in amino acids: CASSLMRAGTEAFF. CDR3 in DNA: TGTGCCAGCAGTTTAATGCGTGCGGGCACTGAAGCTTTCTTT.

V usage is TRBV11-2 and J usage is TRBJ2-7, with 11 bases matching TRBD2. The trim removed 2 bases at V and 0 bases at J, leaving 9 bases unmatched. CDR1 is SGHAT, CDR2 FQNNGV, per germline. The CDR3 is 18 amino acids. The DNA of the CDR3 is TGTGCCAGCAGCTTAAGGCTGGGACTAGCGGAGTTCTCCTACGAGCAGTACTTC. This sequence encodes CASSLRLGLAEFSYEQYF.

The chain couples TRBV11-3 to TRBJ1-1, with unresolved D. The CDR3 is 13 amino acids. Trimming pared 7 bases from V and 1 base from J, leaving 10 bases between. Germline-derived CDR1 and CDR2 are SGHNT and YENEEA. The CDR3: CASKSGTNTEAFF. The CDR3 DNA sequence: TGTGCCAGCAAGAGCGGTACGAACACTGAAGCTTTCTTT.

This chain uses TRBV18 with TRBJ1-4, with D possibly matching TRBD1 (5 bases). The CDR3 extends over 16 amino acids. In germline, CDR1 is KGHSH, CDR2 LQKENI. V was shortened by 1 base and J by 6 bases, with 15 bases between the two germline ends. CDR3 amino acids: CASSPLGPGGDEKLFF. DNA of the CDR3: TGTGCCAGCTCACCACTGGGCCCGGGAGGGGATGAAAAACTGTTTTTT.

This rearrangement joins TRBV27 to TRBJ2-1; 7 bases match TRBD2. The length of the CDR3 is 14 residues. Per germline, CDR1 MNHEY and CDR2 SMNVEV (reference sequence). V shed 3 bases, J shed 2 bases, and the junction held 1 base outside the gene matches. The CDR3 DNA follows: TGTGCCAGCAGTTTGGGAGGGACCTACAATGAGCAGTTCTTC. This translates into CASSLGGTYNEQFF.

The chain uses TRBV18 and TRBJ1-4; D remains unclear. CDR1 and CDR2 from the germline V gene are KGHSH and LQKENI. Trimming shortened V by 4 bases and J by 4 bases, and 7 bases separated the two germline ends. The CDR3 spans 13 residues. In nucleotides, the CDR3 is TGTGCCAGCTCACTGACGGGTAATGAAAAACTGTTTTTT. It is translated as CASSLTGNEKLFF. Complete variable domain (other parts from reference TRBV18 and TRBJ1-4): NAGVMQNPRHLVRRRGQEARLRCSPMKGHSHVYWYRQLPEEGLKFMVYLQKENIIDESGMPKERFSAEFPKEGPSILRIQQVVRGDSAAYFCASSLTGNEKLFFGSGTQLSVL.

The chain couples TRBV4-3 to TRBJ2-7, with TRBD1 matching 9 bases. CDR1 and CDR2 (germline): LGHNA, YSLEER. The CDR3 is 15 residues long. Trimming removed 3 bases from V and 3 bases from J; junction bases left unmatched: 6. Here the CDR3 DNA reads TGCGCCAGCAGCCACCAGGGACAGGGAAACTACGAGCAGTACTTC. It translates to CASSHQGQGNYEQYF.

The chain links TRBV27 to TRBJ1-5, with D unclear. In germline, CDR1 is MNHEY, CDR2 SMNVEV (reference sequence). This CDR3 spans 15 amino acids. Trimming removed 3 bases from V and 3 bases from J, with 12 bases in between. CDR3 amino acids: CASSFTGNHNQPQHF. The DNA for the CDR3 is TGTGCCAGCAGTTTTACCGGGAATCACAATCAGCCCCAGCATTTT.

The chain recombines TRBV4-2 with TRBJ2-7; D perhaps matches TRBD2 (7 bases). Trimming removed 2 bases at V and 0 bases at J, with 14 bases between. The CDR3 length is 16 residues. CDR1 is LGHNA, CDR2 YNFKEQ, per germline. The CDR3 protein is CASSQPGGRDSYEQYF. Here the CDR3 DNA reads TGTGCCAGCAGCCAACCCGGGGGGCGGGACTCCTACGAGCAGTACTTC.

This clone has only one observation. This sequence joins TRBV27 and TRBJ2-7, with TRBD2 as a possible D gene (6 bases). The CDR3 sequence is 14 residues long. Germline lookup yields CDR1 MNHEY and CDR2 SMNVEV (reference sequence). Trimming removed 3 bases at V and 3 bases at J, with 12 bases between. CDR3: CASSFVSGLYEQYF. The CDR3 region has the DNA TGTGCCAGCAGTTTCGTTAGCGGCCTCTACGAGCAGTACTTC.

This sequence joins TRBV14 and TRBJ2-7; 7 bases are shared with TRBD2. Germline V gene lookup returns CDR1 SGHDN and CDR2 FVKESK. The V and J ends lost 4 bases and 5 bases, in that order; junction bases with no gene match: 11. This CDR3 region has 15 residues. The CDR3 region is CASSPFLGRANEQYF. CDR3 in DNA: TGTGCCAGCAGCCCTTTCCTTGGGAGGGCCAACGAGCAGTACTTC.

This chain joins TRBV6-1 and TRBJ1-1, with D tentatively TRBD1 (5 bases). Germline-derived CDR1 and CDR2 are MNHNS and SASEGT. Trimming cost V 4 bases and J 2 bases, with 11 bases left between them. This CDR3 is 14 amino acids long. The CDR3 nucleotides read TGTGCCAGCAGTGCTCAGACAGCTAACACTGAAGCTTTCTTT. Its protein product is CASSAQTANTEAFF.

This sequence joins TRBV29-1 and TRBJ1-2; tentatively, D is TRBD1 (6 bases). Germline lookup yields CDR1 SQVTM and CDR2 ANQGSEA. The V end was cut by 5 bases, the J end by 5 bases, with 15 bases between. This CDR3 comprises 13 residues. CDR3 nucleotide sequence: TGCAGCGTTTCCGGGACACCGGTTTATGGCTACACCTTC. Translation gives CSVSGTPVYGYTF.

This chain's CDR3 is CASSVGRGGYGYTF. In DNA, the CDR3 is TGTGCCAGCAGTGTAGGCCGAGGGGGCTATGGCTACACCTTC. The V call is TRBV6-1, the J call TRBJ1-2; D is possibly TRBD1 (6 bases). Trimming took 4 bases from V and 4 from J, leaving 13 bases between them. The CDR3 contains 14 residues. The germline gives CDR1 MNHNS, CDR2 SASEGT.

This CDR3 reads CASSTTSGNGRETQYF. The CDR3 DNA sequence: TGTGCCAGCAGTACAACTAGCGGGAACGGTAGAGAGACCCAGTACTTC. This chain joins TRBV25-1 and TRBJ2-5, with 10 bases lining up with TRBD2. This CDR3 has 16 amino acids. Germline loops: CDR1 MGHDK, CDR2 SYGVNS. The J segment lost 4 bases and the V segment lost 5 bases, leaving 10 bases of the junction unmatched.

The chain joins TRBV28 to TRBJ1-1; weak D call: TRBD1 (5 bases). This CDR3 is 14 amino acids long. The germline V gene has CDR1 MDHEN and CDR2 SYDVKM. The V and J ends lost 2 bases and 4 bases respectively, with 11 bases between them. The CDR3 here is CASSLGAGVTEAFF. The DNA for the CDR3 is TGTGCCAGCAGTTTAGGGGCGGGGGTCACTGAAGCTTTCTTT.